This paragraph reports one T cell receptor beta chain. As handled by the study authors: By means of reference gene primer amplification, nucleated cell counts were estimated. Clones were read by immunoSEQ multiplex PCR, and TCRdb kept only the in-frame ones, dropping some. V and J calls and clone size come straight from that table; D and trimming were deduced from the DNA. This table has some 95,000 clones, over 70% appearing once. Trimming at V came to 3 bases and at J to 5 bases, leaving 5 bases not matched to a gene. Looked up from germline, CDR1 is LNHDA and CDR2 is SQIVND (reference sequence). This CDR3 is built from 15 residues. The entry originates in a study of blood T cell repertoires in COVID-19. The overall study: The study drew acute and convalescent COVID-19 samples from the United States, Italy and Spain. Nucleic acid was either cDNA or gDNA, and it came from T cells, B-cell-depleted T cells, or PBMCs.

Material for sequencing was peripheral blood. This clonotype was sampled from a man between 65 and 85 years old with acute or convalescent COVID-19. This rearrangement joins TRBV19 to TRBJ2-1, with 9 nucleotides matching TRBD2. The CDR3 sequence is CASSMSLAGNNEQFF. The DNA of the CDR3 is TGTGCCAGTAGTATGTCGCTAGCGGGAAACAATGAGCAGTTCTTC.